These T cell receptor beta chains were read from a single sample in a study of vaccination and CD4 T cells after COVID-19. Their cognate antigens are unknown. One entry per CDR3 protein results from TCRdb running MiXCR on the PCR reads. The sample contains roughly 14,000 distinct CDR3 sequences, approximately 24% of which appear only once. The sequences come from CD4+ T cells from blood, cultured in vitro, collected after SARS-CoV-2 vaccination. All receptors derive from a human donor who had recovered from COVID-19. Both conserved end residues are part of each CDR3. The order of the fields is D gene, V gene, J gene, clone size, CDR3 DNA, CDR3 protein. D genes are given only for firm matches. Some rows have no size entry. The others give once, few or many, or a class for an expanded clone.

NA	TRBV5-4	TRBJ2-3	few	TGTGCCAGCAGCCTCACACCTAGCACAGATACGCAGTATTTT	CASSLTPSTDTQYF
NA	TRBV20-1	TRBJ2-3	NA	TGCAGTGGAGCGAACACAGATACGCAGTATTTT	CSGANTDTQYF
NA	TRBV6-5	TRBJ2-7	medium-sized	TGTGCCAGCAGTTACCCGGACGGCGGTTATCATTACGAGCAGTACTTC	CASSYPDGGYHYEQYF
NA	TRBV6-2/TRBV6-3	TRBJ1-1	few	TGTGCCAGCAACGGTGCTACCGACAGGAACACTGAAGCTTTCTTT	CASNGATDRNTEAFF
NA	TRBV5-4	TRBJ1-5	few	TGTGCCAGCAGCTTCACCAATCAGCCCCAGCATTTT	CASSFTNQPQHF
TRBD1	TRBV10-2	TRBJ2-7	NA	TGCGCCAGCAACCAACTCCCAGGGACAGGGGGCTACGAGCAGTACTTC	CASNQLPGTGGYEQYF
TRBD2	TRBV15	TRBJ2-1	few	TGTGCCACCAGCGGACTAGCGGGATTGTATGAGCAGTTCTTC	CATSGLAGLYEQFF
NA	TRBV12-3/TRBV12-4	TRBJ1-2	few	TGTGCCAGCAGGCCGCATCAGGGCTATGGCTACACCTTC	CASRPHQGYGYTF
NA	TRBV6-1	TRBJ2-7	few	TGTGCCAGCAGTAGACCCGGGGCTTCTAACGAGCAGTACTTC	CASSRPGASNEQYF
TRBD2	TRBV14	TRBJ2-1	NA	TGTGCCAGCCGAGTAGCGGGAATCGGCCATGAGCAGTTCTTC	CASRVAGIGHEQFF
NA	TRBV28	TRBJ2-5	few	TGTGCCAGCAGTTCTAGAGGGGGAGTCAGTCAGGAGACCCAGTACTTC	CASSSRGGVSQETQYF
NA	TRBV27	TRBJ2-5	few	TGTGCCAGCAGCCCCTCCTTTACTGAGACCCAGTACTTC	CASSPSFTETQYF
TRBD1	TRBV5-6	TRBJ1-2	NA	TGTGCCAGCAGCTTGCGGGACAGTTTCAGGGCGGGCTACACCTTC	CASSLRDSFRAGYTF
NA	TRBV7-2	TRBJ2-5	few	TGTGCCAGCAGCCCCCGCCGGGGCCAAGAGACCCAGTACTTC	CASSPRRGQETQYF
NA	TRBV6-2/TRBV6-3	TRBJ2-7	few	TGTGCCAGCAGTGCCGACGGCTACGAGCAGTACTTC	CASSADGYEQYF
TRBD1	TRBV28	TRBJ1-1	NA	TGTGCCAGCAGTTTTTCAGGGGGCGCCGTCACTGAAGCTTTCTTT	CASSFSGGAVTEAFF
NA	TRBV30	TRBJ2-5	few	TGTGCCTGGAGTGTACACAGGGTGGAGACCCAGTACTTC	CAWSVHRVETQYF
NA	TRBV19	TRBJ2-2	NA	TGTGCCAGCCGGCCCGCCGGCAGGGAATCGAACACCGGGGAGCTGTTTTTT	CASRPAGRESNTGELFF
TRBD1	TRBV5-1	TRBJ2-7	NA	TGCGCCAGCAGCTTGACAGGGGATAACTACGAGCAGTACTTC	CASSLTGDNYEQYF
NA	TRBV6-4	TRBJ1-2	few	TGTGCCAGCAGTGACGGGGCAGCCGATGGCTACACCTTC	CASSDGAADGYTF
NA	TRBV11-2	TRBJ1-5	few	TGTGCCAGCAGCTTAGGCCCGGGGAGCAATCAGCCCCAGCATTTT	CASSLGPGSNQPQHF
TRBD2	TRBV6-1	TRBJ2-1	NA	TGTGCCAGCAGTCGCCTACCATCGGGACTAGGCAACAATGAGCAGTTCTTC	CASSRLPSGLGNNEQFF
NA	TRBV11-3	TRBJ2-5	NA	TGTGCCAGCAGCCCGGAGTCCTCCGAGACCCAGTACTTC	CASSPESSETQYF
TRBD1	TRBV10-1	TRBJ1-5	few	TGCGCCAGCAGAAGACAGGGTAATAAGCAGCCCCAGCATTTT	CASRRQGNKQPQHF